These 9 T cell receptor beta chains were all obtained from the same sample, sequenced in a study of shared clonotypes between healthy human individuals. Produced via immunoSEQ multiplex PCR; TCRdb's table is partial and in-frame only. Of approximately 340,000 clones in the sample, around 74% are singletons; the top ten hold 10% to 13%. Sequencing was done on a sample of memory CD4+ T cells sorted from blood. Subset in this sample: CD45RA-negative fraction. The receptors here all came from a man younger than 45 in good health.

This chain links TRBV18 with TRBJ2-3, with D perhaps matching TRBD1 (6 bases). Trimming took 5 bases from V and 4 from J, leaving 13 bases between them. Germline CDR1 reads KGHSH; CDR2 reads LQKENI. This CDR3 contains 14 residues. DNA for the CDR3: TGTGCCAGCTCAGCGGCACAGGGACCAGATACGCAGTATTTT. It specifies CASSAAQGPDTQYF.

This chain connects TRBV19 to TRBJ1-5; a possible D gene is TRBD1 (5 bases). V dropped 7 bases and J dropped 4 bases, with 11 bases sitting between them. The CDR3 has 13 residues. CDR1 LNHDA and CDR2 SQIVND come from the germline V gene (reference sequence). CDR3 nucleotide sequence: TGTGCCAGTAAATCCCAGGGAAATCAGCCCCAGCATTTT. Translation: CASKSQGNQPQHF.

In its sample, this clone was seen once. The CDR3: CASPPSGGNTEAFF. The DNA of the CDR3 is TGTGCCAGCCCTCCCTCGGGGGGGAACACTGAAGCTTTCTTT. The chain links TRBV28 to TRBJ1-1; D possibly corresponds to TRBD1 (5 bases). This CDR3 region has 14 residues. The ends were cut back, 8 bases at V and 1 base at J, with 14 bases in the middle. Germline V gene data show CDR1 as MDHEN and CDR2 as SYDVKM.

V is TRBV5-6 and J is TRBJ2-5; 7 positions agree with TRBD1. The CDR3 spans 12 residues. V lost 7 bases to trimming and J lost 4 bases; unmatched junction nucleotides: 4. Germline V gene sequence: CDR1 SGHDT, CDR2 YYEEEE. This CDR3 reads CASGDSRETQYF. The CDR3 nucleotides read TGTGCCAGCGGGGACAGCAGAGAGACCCAGTACTTC.

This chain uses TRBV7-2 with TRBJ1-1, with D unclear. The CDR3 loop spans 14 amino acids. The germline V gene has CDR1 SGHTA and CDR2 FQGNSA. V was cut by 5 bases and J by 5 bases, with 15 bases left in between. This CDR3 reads CASSPSRGGTEAFF. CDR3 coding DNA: TGTGCCAGCAGCCCCTCCCGGGGTGGGACTGAAGCTTTCTTT.

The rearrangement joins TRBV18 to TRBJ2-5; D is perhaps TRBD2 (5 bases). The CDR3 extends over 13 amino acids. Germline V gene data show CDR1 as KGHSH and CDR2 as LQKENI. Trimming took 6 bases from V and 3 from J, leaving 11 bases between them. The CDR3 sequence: CASSQGLEETQYF. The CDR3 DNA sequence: TGTGCCAGCTCCCAAGGACTGGAAGAGACCCAGTACTTC.

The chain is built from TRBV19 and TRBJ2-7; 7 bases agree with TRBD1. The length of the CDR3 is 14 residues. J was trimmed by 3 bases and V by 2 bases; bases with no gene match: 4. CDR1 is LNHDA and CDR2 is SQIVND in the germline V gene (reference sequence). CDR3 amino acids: CASSITTGLYEQYF. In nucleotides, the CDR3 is TGTGCCAGTAGTATAACGACAGGGCTCTACGAGCAGTACTTC.

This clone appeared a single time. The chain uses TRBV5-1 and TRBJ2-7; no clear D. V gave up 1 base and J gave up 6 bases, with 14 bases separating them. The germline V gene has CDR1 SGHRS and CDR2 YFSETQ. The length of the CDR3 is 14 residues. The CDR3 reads CASSLPDWGSEQYF. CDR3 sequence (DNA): TGCGCCAGCAGCTTGCCGGATTGGGGATCCGAGCAGTACTTC.

The DNA of the CDR3 is TGTGCCAGCAGTTTCCGACAGGGTGGTGAAAAACTGTTTTTT. Residues: CASSFRQGGEKLFF. This sequence joins TRBV28 and TRBJ1-4; 7 bases map to TRBD1. V lost 3 bases and J lost 7; bases outside the gene matches: 5. The CDR3 contains 14 residues. The V gene's germline CDR1 is MDHEN and CDR2 SYDVKM.